This T cell receptor (beta chain) is from a study of cytomegalovirus exposure and HLA in healthy donors. The CDR3 totals 16 residues. V dropped 0 bases and J dropped 5 bases, with 18 bases sitting between them. The germline V gene has CDR1 SGHRS and CDR2 YFSETQ. About this clone: The antigen is not known.

The study's findings and limits: The authors later found TCR association rates varying by HLA locus, with DRB1 most and HLA-C fewest. A prior analysis recorded that most TCR beta V segments were productive about 90% or about 30% of the time.

With 60 Vbeta and 13 Jbeta primers, the PCR was carried out. Data came from immunoSEQ multiplex PCR; TCRdb stores just in-frame clones and leaves some out. The data show fewer than 200,000 clones, roughly 80% seen once. Healthy donors of bone marrow made up the group. The rearrangement links TRBV5-1 to TRBJ2-7; a weak D match, TRBD1 (6 bases). Input material: PBMCs. This receptor was taken from a woman in her 30s in good health and CMV-seropositive. CDR3: CASSLAGQIQKDEQYF. DNA for the CDR3: TGCGCCAGCAGCTTGGCCGGACAGATCCAAAAAGACGAGCAGTACTTC.